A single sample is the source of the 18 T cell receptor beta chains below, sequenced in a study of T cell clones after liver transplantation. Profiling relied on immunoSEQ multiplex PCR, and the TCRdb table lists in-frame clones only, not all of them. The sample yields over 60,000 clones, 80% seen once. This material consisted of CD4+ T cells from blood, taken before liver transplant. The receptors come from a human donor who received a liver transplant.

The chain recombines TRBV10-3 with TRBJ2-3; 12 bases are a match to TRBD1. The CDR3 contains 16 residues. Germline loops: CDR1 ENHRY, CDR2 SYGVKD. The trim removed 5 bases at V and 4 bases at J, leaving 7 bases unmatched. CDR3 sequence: CAISTGTGGSADTQYF. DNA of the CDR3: TGTGCCATCAGTACCGGGACAGGGGGCAGTGCAGATACGCAGTATTTT.

For the CDR3, the DNA is TGTGCCATCAGTACAGGAACCTATGGCTACACCTTC. Protein sequence: CAISTGTYGYTF. V and J are TRBV10-3 and TRBJ1-2, with D tentatively TRBD1 (5 bases). V lost 5 bases and J lost 4, with 8 bases in between. The CDR3 extends over 12 amino acids. CDR1 is ENHRY and CDR2 is SYGVKD in the germline V gene.

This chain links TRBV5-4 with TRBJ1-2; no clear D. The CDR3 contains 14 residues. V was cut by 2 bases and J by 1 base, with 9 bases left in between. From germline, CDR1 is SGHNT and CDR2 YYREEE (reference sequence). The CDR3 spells CASSFASYNYGYTF. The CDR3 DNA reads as TGTGCCAGCAGCTTTGCCAGCTATAACTATGGCTACACCTTC.

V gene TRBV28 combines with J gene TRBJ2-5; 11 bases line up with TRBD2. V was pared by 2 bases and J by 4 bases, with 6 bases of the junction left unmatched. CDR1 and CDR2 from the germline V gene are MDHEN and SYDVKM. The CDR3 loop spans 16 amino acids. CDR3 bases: TGTGCCAGCAGTTTAGCTAGCGGGAGGAAACGAGAGACCCAGTACTTC. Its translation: CASSLASGRKRETQYF.

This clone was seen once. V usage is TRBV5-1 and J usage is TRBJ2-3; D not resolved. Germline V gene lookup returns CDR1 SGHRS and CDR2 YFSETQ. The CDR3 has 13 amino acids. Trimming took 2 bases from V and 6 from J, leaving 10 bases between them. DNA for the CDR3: TGCGCCAGCAGCTTAATTAATGCGGATACGCAGTATTTT. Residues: CASSLINADTQYF. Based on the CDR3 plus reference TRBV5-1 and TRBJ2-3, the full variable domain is KAGVTQTPRYLIKTRGQQVTLSCSPISGHRSVSWYQQTPGQGLQFLFEYFSETQRNKGNFPGRFSGRQFSNSRSEMNVSTLELGDSALYLCASSLINADTQYFGPGTRLTVL.

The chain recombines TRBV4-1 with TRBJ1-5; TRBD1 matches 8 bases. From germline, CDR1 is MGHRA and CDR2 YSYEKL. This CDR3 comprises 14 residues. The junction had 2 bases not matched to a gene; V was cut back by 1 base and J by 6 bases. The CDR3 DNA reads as TGCGCCAGCAGCCAAGGCACAGGGGGTCAGCCCCAGCATTTT. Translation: CASSQGTGGQPQHF.

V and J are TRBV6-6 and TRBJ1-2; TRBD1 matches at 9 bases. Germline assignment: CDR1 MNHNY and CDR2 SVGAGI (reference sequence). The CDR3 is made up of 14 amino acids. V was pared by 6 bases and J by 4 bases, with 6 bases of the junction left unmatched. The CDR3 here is CASSQDRGPYGYTF. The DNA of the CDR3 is TGTGCCAGCAGCCAGGACAGGGGTCCCTATGGCTACACCTTC.

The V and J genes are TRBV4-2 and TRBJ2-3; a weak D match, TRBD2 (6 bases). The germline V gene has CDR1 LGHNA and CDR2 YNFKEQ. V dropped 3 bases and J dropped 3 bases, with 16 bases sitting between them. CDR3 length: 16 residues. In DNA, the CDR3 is TGTGCCAGCAGCCAGCAACTAGCCCTGGGGACAGATACGCAGTATTTT. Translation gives CASSQQLALGTDTQYF.

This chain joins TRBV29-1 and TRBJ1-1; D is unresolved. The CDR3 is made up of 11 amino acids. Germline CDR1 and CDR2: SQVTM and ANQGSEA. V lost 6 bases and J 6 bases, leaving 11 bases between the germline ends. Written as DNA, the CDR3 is TGCAGCGTCGTCCCGGGCGCTGAAGCTTTCTTT. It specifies CSVVPGAEAFF. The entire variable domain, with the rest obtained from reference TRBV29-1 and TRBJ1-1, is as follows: SAVISQKPSRDICQRGTSLTIQCQVDSQVTMMFWYRQQPGQSLTLIATANQGSEATYESGFVIDKFPISRPNLTFSTLTVSNMSPEDSSIYLCSVVPGAEAFFGQGTRLTVV.

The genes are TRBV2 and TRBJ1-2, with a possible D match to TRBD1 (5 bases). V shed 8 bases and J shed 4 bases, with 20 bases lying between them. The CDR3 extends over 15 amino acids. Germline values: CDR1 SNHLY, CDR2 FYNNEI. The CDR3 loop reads CASSPMEGRTYGYTF. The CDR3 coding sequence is TGTGCCAGCTCTCCGATGGAGGGGAGGACCTATGGCTACACCTTC.

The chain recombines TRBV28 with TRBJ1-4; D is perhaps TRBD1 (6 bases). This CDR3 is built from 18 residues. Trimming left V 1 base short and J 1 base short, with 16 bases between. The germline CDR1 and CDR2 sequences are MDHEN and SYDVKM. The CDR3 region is CASSLSGGAGVTNEKLFF. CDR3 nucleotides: TGTGCCAGCAGTTTATCAGGTGGAGCAGGGGTAACTAATGAAAAACTGTTTTTT.

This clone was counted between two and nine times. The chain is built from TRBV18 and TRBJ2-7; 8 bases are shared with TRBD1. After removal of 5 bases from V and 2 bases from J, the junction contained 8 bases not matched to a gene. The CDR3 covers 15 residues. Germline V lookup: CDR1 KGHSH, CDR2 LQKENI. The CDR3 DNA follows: TGTGCCAGCTCAGACCGGGACAGGCTCACCTACGAGCAGTACTTC. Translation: CASSDRDRLTYEQYF.

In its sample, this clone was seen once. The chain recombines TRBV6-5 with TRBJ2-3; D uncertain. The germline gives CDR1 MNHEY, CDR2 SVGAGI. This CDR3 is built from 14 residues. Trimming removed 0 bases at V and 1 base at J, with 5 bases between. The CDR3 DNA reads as TGTGCCAGCAGTTACTCTGCAGGCACAGATACGCAGTATTTT. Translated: CASSYSAGTDTQYF.

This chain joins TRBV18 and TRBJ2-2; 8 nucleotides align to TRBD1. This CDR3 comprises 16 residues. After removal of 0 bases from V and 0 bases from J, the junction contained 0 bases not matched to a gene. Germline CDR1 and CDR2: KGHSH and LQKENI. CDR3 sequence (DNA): TGTGCCAGCTCACCACCGGGACAGGCGAACACCGGGGAGCTGTTTTTT. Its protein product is CASSPPGQANTGELFF.

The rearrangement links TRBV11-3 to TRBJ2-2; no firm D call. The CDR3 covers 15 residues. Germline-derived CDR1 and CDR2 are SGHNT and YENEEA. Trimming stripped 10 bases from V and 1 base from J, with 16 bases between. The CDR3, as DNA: TGTGCCACCTTTGGGATGGTGCGGAACACCGGGGAGCTGTTTTTT. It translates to CATFGMVRNTGELFF.

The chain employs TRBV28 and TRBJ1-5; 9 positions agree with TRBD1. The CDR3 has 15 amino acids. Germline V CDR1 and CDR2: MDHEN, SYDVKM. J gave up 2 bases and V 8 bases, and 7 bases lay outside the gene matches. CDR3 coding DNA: TGTGCCAGCGGTCGGACAGGGGAGGGCAATCAGCCCCAGCATTTT. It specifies CASGRTGEGNQPQHF.

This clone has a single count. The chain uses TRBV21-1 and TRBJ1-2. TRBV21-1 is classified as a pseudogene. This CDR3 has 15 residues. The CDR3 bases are TGTGCCAGCAGCAACGTAAGGGGAGGTAACTATGGCTACACCTTC. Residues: CASSNVRGGNYGYTF.

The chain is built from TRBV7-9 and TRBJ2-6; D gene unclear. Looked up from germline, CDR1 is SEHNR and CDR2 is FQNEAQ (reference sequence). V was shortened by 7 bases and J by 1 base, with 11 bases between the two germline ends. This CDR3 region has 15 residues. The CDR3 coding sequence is TGTGCCAGCACCCGACTGGGGTCTGGGGCCAACGTCCTGACTTTC. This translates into CASTRLGSGANVLTF.